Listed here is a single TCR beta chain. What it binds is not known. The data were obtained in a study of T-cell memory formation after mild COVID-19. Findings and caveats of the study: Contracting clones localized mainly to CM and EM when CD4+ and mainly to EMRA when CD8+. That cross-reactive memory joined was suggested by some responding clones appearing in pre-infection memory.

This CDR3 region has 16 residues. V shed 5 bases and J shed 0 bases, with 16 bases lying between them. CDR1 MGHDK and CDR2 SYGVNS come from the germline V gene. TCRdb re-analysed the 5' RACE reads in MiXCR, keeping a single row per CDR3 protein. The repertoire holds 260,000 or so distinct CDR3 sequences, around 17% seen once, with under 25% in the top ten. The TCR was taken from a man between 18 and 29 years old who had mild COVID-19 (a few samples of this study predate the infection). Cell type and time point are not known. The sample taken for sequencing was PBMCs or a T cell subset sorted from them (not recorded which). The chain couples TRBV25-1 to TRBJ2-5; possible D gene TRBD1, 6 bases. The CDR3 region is CASSPPRTVYQETQYF. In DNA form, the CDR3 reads TGTGCCAGCAGTCCCCCTCGGACAGTCTACCAAGAGACCCAGTACTTC.